Below, 5 T cell receptor beta chains from the same sample are listed, as sequenced in a study of long-term antiretroviral therapy in people with HIV. At survey level, the immunoSEQ assay was run in its v3.0 version. The assay was immunoSEQ multiplex PCR, and TCRdb's table has in-frame clones only and misses some. The sample carries approximately 14,000 clones, around 85% recorded once. Sequencing used unsorted PBMCs, obtained just before starting antiretroviral therapy. The receptors here all came from a man between 40 and 49 years old with HIV.

The CDR3 reads CASSLGGADTQYF. The CDR3 region has the DNA TGCGCCAGCAGCTTGGGGGGGGCAGATACGCAGTATTTT. The chain recombines TRBV5-1 with TRBJ2-3; tentative D call: TRBD2 (6 bases). The CDR3 has 13 residues. Trimming cost V 0 bases and J 4 bases, with 6 bases left between them. Germline V gives CDR1 SGHRS, CDR2 YFSETQ.

The chain is built from TRBV19 and TRBJ1-1, with TRBD1 matching over 7 bases. CDR1 and CDR2 from the germline V gene are LNHDA and SQIVND (reference sequence). CDR3 length: 15 amino acids. J gave up 10 bases and V 5 bases, and 16 bases lay outside the gene matches. CDR3 coding DNA: TGTGCCAGTAGTCGAGGTAAAGGGACAGAATATGGAGCTTTCTTT. Translating it yields CASSRGKGTEYGAFF.

The V and J genes are TRBV4-2 and TRBJ2-2; no clear D. The germline V and J ends were trimmed by 4 bases and 4 bases, with 10 bases remaining between them. Germline V lookup: CDR1 LGHNA, CDR2 YNFKEQ. The CDR3 sequence is 14 residues long. CDR3 in amino acids: CASSPGVSTGELFF. CDR3 coding DNA: TGTGCCAGCAGCCCAGGAGTTTCCACCGGGGAGCTGTTTTTT.

J is TRBJ2-7 and V is TRBV7-9; 7 bases align to TRBD2. V was pared by 5 bases and J by 5 bases, with 6 bases of the junction left unmatched. Germline V gene lookup returns CDR1 SEHNR and CDR2 FQNEAQ (reference sequence). This CDR3 region has 13 residues. The CDR3 loop is CASSLLGGNEQYF. The CDR3 DNA reads as TGTGCCAGCAGCCTCCTGGGGGGGAACGAGCAGTACTTC.

The chain recombines TRBV9 with TRBJ1-4; TRBD1 is a possible D gene (5 bases). The germline V and J ends were trimmed by 4 bases and 4 bases, with 14 bases remaining between them. The CDR3 runs to 15 residues. Per the germline V gene, CDR1 is SGDLS and CDR2 is YYNGEE. This CDR3 is CASSPSTGVNEKLFF. CDR3 nucleotide sequence: TGTGCCAGCAGCCCCTCTACAGGTGTTAATGAAAAACTGTTTTTT.